These T cell receptor beta chains were read from a single sample in a study of regulatory T cells in long-lasting Graves disease. TCRdb processed the multiplex PCR reads anew with MiXCR; each CDR3 protein has one entry. The sample contains 350,000 to 400,000 distinct CDR3 sequences, 15% to 20% of which appear only once. These data are also associated with another study on T cells in Graves' hyperthyroidism and ophthalmopathy.

The sample consisted of peripheral blood mononuclear cells (PBMCs), taken at new diagnosis, from a patient treated with antithyroid drugs. These receptors were taken from a young woman with Graves disease. Each CDR3 is given with its conserved first and last residue. A D gene is named only where the DNA matches it firmly. Clone sizes are given selectively: once, few, many, or a class where the clone is expanded.

clone size,J gene,D gene,V gene,CDR3 DNA,CDR3 protein
many,TRBJ2-7,-,TRBV4-1,TGCGCCAGCAGCCAACTTCTCACAGCCTACGAGCAGTACTTC,CASSQLLTAYEQYF
many,TRBJ2-5,TRBD2,TRBV9,TGTGCCAGCAGCGGTAGCGGGGGGATGGAGACCCAGTACTTC,CASSGSGGMETQYF
many,TRBJ2-3,TRBD2,TRBV11-2,TGTGCCAGCAGCCCTACTTCTGAAGGTGCGGGAGGGCCCCCATTTGCGCAGTATTTT,CASSPTSEGAGGPPFAQYF
many,TRBJ2-1,TRBD2,TRBV2,TGTGCCAGCAGTGAAGACCCAGCGGGGGGGCTGAGGGATGAGCAGTTCTTC,CASSEDPAGGLRDEQFF
many,TRBJ2-5,-,TRBV30,TGTGCCTGGAGTGTCGGGGGCCAAGAGACCCAGTACTTC,CAWSVGGQETQYF
few,TRBJ1-1,TRBD1,TRBV9,TGTGCCACCCCCCAGGCCAGGGACAGACGAGAAGCTTTCTTT,CATPQARDRREAFF
many,TRBJ2-2,-,TRBV28,TGTGCCAGCAGCCCCGGAGGAATCGGGAACACCGGGGAGCTGTTTTTT,CASSPGGIGNTGELFF
few,TRBJ1-4,-,TRBV6-5,TGTGCCAGCAGTTACGTTTGGGGGAGCTTTAATGAAAAACTGTTTTTT,CASSYVWGSFNEKLFF
few,TRBJ2-7,TRBD2,TRBV29-1,TGCAGCGTCCCCGGACTAGCGGGGCCATGGGACGAGCAGTACTTC,CSVPGLAGPWDEQYF
few,TRBJ2-1,-,TRBV7-6,TGTGCCAGCAGCTTCACAGCCAGAAATGAGCAGTTCTTC,CASSFTARNEQFF
-,TRBJ2-1,TRBD2,TRBV9,TGTGCCAGCAGCGTAGGTAATAGCGGGGGGGTCGCCTACAATGAGCAGTTCTTC,CASSVGNSGGVAYNEQFF
many,TRBJ2-1,-,TRBV2,TGTGCCAGCAGCGGCAATGAGCAGTTCTTC,CASSGNEQFF
many,TRBJ2-1,TRBD1,TRBV7-3,TGTGCCAGCAGCTCCTCCGGGACAGGGGAGGGCAATGAGCAGTTCTTC,CASSSSGTGEGNEQFF
many,TRBJ2-2,TRBD2,TRBV12-3/TRBV12-4,TGTGCCAGCAGTGTTAGCGGGAGAAGAACCGGGGAGCTGTTTTTT,CASSVSGRRTGELFF
-,TRBJ2-5,TRBD1,TRBV27,TGTGCCAGCAGTTCGGGACAGGTTTCGACCCAGTACTTC,CASSSGQVSTQYF
many,TRBJ1-2,TRBD1,TRBV30,TGTGCCTGGGCCACACTACCGGGACAGGGGGCATGGGGCTACACCTTC,CAWATLPGQGAWGYTF
many,TRBJ2-7,TRBD2,TRBV6-1,TGTGCCAGCACCTTGACTAGCGGGGCCTACGAGCAGTACTTC,CASTLTSGAYEQYF
many,TRBJ2-2,TRBD1,TRBV5-1,TGCGCCACTTATAGCAGGGACAGCGAGAACACCGGGGAGCTGTTTTTT,CATYSRDSENTGELFF
few,TRBJ2-4,-,TRBV10-2,TGCGCCCCCCTTGTCCGGAGACACATTCAGTACTTC,CAPLVRRHIQYF
many,TRBJ1-1,TRBD1,TRBV12-3/TRBV12-4,TGTGCCAGCAGTTCCACAGGGGTGCGAACTGAAGCTTTCTTT,CASSSTGVRTEAFF
few,TRBJ1-4,-,TRBV7-9,TGTGCCAGCAGCTTACCCCCCCGTGAAAAACTGTTTTTT,CASSLPPREKLFF
many,TRBJ2-7,TRBD1,TRBV12-3/TRBV12-4,TGTGCCAGCAGTCTCGCCTGGACAGGGGGCGACGAGCAGTACTTC,CASSLAWTGGDEQYF
many,TRBJ2-7,-,TRBV6-1,TGTGCCAGCAGAAATGGCGGAAGCTACGAGCAGTACTTC,CASRNGGSYEQYF
-,TRBJ1-4,-,TRBV5-1,TGCGCCAGCAGCCCCGACCGGGACGCGGGTGAAAAACTGTTTTTT,CASSPDRDAGEKLFF
many,TRBJ2-7,-,TRBV11-2,TGTGCCAGCACCTTGAATTCGCTAGCCTACGAGCAGTACTTC,CASTLNSLAYEQYF
many,TRBJ2-7,-,TRBV14,TGTGCCAGCAGCCAAGGAAGAAGCTCCGAGCAGTACTTC,CASSQGRSSEQYF
few,TRBJ1-5,TRBD1,TRBV6-9,TGTGCCAGCAGTTCAAGTCAGGGGGGAGCCCAGCATTTT,CASSSSQGGAQHF